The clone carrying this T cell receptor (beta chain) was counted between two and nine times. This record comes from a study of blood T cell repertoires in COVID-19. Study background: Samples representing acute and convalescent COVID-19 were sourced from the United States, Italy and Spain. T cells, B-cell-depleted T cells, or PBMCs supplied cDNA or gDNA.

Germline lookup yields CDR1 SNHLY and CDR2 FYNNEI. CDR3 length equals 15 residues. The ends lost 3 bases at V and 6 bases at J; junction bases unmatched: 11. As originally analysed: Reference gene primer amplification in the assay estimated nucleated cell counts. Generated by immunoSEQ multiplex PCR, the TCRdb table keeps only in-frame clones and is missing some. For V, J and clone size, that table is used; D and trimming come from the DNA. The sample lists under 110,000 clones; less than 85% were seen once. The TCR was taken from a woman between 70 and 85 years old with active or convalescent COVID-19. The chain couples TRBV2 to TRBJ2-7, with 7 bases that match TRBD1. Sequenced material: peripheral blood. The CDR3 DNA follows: TGTGCCAGCAGTGATCTCGACAGGGCCCAAGGCGAGCAGTACTTC. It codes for CASSDLDRAQGEQYF.